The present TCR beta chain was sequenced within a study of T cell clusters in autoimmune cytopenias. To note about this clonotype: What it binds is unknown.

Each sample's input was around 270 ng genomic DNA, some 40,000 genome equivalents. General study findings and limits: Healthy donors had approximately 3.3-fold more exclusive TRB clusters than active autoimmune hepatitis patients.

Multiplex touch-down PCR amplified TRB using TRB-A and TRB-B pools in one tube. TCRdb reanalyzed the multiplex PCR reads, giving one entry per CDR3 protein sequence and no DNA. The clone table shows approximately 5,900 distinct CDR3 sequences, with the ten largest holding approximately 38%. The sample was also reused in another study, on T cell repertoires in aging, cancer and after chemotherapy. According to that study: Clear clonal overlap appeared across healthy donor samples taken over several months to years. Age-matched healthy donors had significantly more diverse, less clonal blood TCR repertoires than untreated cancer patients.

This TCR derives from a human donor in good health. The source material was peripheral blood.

CDR3 residues: CASTSRGDGGQGYTF. This chain connects TRBV11-2 to TRBJ1-2; the TRBD1 assignment by TCRdb is unverifiable without DNA. This CDR3 comprises 15 residues. Per the germline V gene, CDR1 is SGHAT and CDR2 is FQNNGV. Full variable domain (remainder filled in from reference TRBV11-2 and TRBJ1-2): EAGVAQSPRYKIIEKRQSVAFWCNPISGHATLYWYQQILGQGPKLLIQFQNNGVVDDSQLPKDRFSAERLKGVDSTLKIQPAKLEDSAVYLCASTSRGDGGQGYTFGSGTRLTVV.